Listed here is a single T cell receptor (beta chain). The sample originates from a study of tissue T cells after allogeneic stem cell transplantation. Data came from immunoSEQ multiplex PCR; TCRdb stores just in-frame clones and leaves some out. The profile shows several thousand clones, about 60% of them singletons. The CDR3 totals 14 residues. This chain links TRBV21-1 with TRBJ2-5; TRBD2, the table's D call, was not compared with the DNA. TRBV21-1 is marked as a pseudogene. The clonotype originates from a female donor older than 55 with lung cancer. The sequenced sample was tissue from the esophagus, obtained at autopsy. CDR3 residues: CASSEGGEEETQYF. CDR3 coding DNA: TGTGCCAGCAGCGAAGGCGGCGAGGAAGAGACCCAGTACTTC.